This record concerns one T cell receptor beta chain sequence. The data stem from a study of shared clonotypes between healthy human individuals. V dropped 3 bases and J dropped 7; count of bases not matched to a gene: 8. The germline gives CDR1 SGHNT, CDR2 YYREEE (reference sequence). The CDR3 totals 16 residues. Sequencing used immunoSEQ multiplex PCR; TCRdb keeps in-frame clones, though not all of them. The sample holds about 500,000 clones, roughly four fifths seen once. The TCR originated in a woman aged 35 to 49 in good health. Some clones in this sample may be carry-over from other donors' samples. The specimen was PBMCs. The chain carries TRBV5-4 and TRBJ2-1; 12 positions match TRBD2. The CDR3 region is CASSSRLAGAGNEQFF. The CDR3 DNA reads as TGTGCCAGCAGCTCGAGACTAGCGGGAGCGGGGAATGAGCAGTTCTTC.